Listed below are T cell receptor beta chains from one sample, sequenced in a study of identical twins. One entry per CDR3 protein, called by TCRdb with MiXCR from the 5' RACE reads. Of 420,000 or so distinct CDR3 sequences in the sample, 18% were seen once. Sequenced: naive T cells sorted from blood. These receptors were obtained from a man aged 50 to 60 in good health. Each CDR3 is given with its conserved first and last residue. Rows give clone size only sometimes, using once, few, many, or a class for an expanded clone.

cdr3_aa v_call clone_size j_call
CASSFADRGTDTQYF TRBV27 many TRBJ2-3
CASRTGPNYEQYF TRBV5-1 few TRBJ2-7
CASTWESSYNEQFF TRBV28 many TRBJ2-1
CASIRQGAAYNSPLHF TRBV28 NA TRBJ1-6
CASSLEGTGTEQYF TRBV7-9 few TRBJ2-7
CASSLLLPRVTDTQYF TRBV27 few TRBJ2-3
CASRNSGTANYEQYF TRBV28 NA TRBJ2-7
CASSQDPGQDREKLFF TRBV4-3 NA TRBJ1-4
CASSGIEQGPYEQYF TRBV6-1 few TRBJ2-7
CASWDRGPDTQYF TRBV10-2 NA TRBJ2-3
CSVAGRLAGGNEQFF TRBV29-1 many TRBJ2-1
CSARDIRTTTDTQYF TRBV20-1 NA TRBJ2-3
CASSLAFGTTSYNEQFF TRBV7-2 many TRBJ2-1
CSARDGPGRGEQFF TRBV20-1 NA TRBJ2-1
CASVAESGDNSPLHF TRBV2 NA TRBJ1-6
CASKLIMANTGELFF TRBV6-2/TRBV6-3 many TRBJ2-2
CASALGLIINQPQHF TRBV19 many TRBJ1-5
CSARAFGTRNTDTQYF TRBV20-1 NA TRBJ2-3
CSARRQGYTDTQYF TRBV20-1 few TRBJ2-3
CASSRRTISDREMTDTQYF TRBV5-1 NA TRBJ2-3
CASSLAGTGLSNLHF TRBV5-1 NA TRBJ1-6
CSAMGYYGYTF TRBV20-1 NA TRBJ1-2
CASSRRSSYNSPLHF TRBV4-3 NA TRBJ1-6
CASSFGGENNEQFF TRBV11-3 NA TRBJ2-1
CSVVGRPPYNEQFF TRBV29-1 few TRBJ2-1
CASSPRGTPNQPQHF TRBV18 many TRBJ1-5